This TCR beta chain originates from a study of radiotherapy plus CTLA-4 blockade in lung cancer. Overall study context: Objective responses were documented in about 18% of patients, with disease control in roughly 31%. Study results and limitations: Interferon-beta, together with early blood T cell clone dynamics, reportedly best predicted response. Blood-borne expansion of tumor-derived TCR clones followed radiotherapy plus ipilimumab.

Focal radiation with ipilimumab CTLA-4 blockade was given to patients with chemo-refractory metastatic non-small-cell lung cancer. Deletions cut 0 bases from V and 2 bases from J, with 10 bases between. Germline-derived CDR1 and CDR2 are LGHNA and YNFKEQ. The CDR3 totals 15 residues. Using immunoSEQ multiplex PCR, the repertoire was profiled, and TCRdb retains in-frame clones only, with some absent. The sample consists of 43,000 or so clones, 73% of them appearing once. On this clone itself: Its specificity is unknown.

The input for sequencing was peripheral blood, taken from a patient treated with radiotherapy plus ipilimumab. This TCR was recovered from a human donor with non-small cell lung cancer who had a complete response to radiotherapy plus ipilimumab. The rearrangement links TRBV4-2 to TRBJ2-5, with a weak D call TRBD2 (6 bases). CDR3 sequence (DNA): TGTGCCAGCAGCCAAGAACCGACTAGGCAAGAGACCCAGTACTTC. This sequence encodes CASSQEPTRQETQYF.